Following are 5 T cell receptor beta chains from one sample sequenced in a study of vaccination and CD4 T cells after COVID-19. Cultured CD4+ T cell DNA underwent sequencing with the Oncomine TCR Beta short-read assay. TCRdb reanalysed the PCR reads using MiXCR and keeps one entry per CDR3 protein. The sample lists about 24,000 distinct CDR3 sequences, 49% seen once, with roughly 6.1% in the top ten. These receptors lack a known antigen. This sample's treatment: roughly nine-day PBMC culture with coronavirus spike peptide pools or control peptides (ViraFEST assay). Sequencing was carried out using CD4+ T cells from blood, cultured in vitro. The receptors were gathered from a human donor who had recovered from COVID-19.

V and J are TRBV9 and TRBJ2-5; the D gene is possibly TRBD2 (6 bases). The V end was cut by 4 bases, the J end by 5 bases, with 12 bases between. This CDR3 has 13 residues. Germline CDR1 is SGDLS and CDR2 is YYNGEE. In DNA, the CDR3 is TGTGCCAGCAGCCCCACAAGCGGGGAGACCCAGTACTTC. Protein sequence: CASSPTSGETQYF.

This clonotype turned up a few times. Written as DNA, the CDR3 is TGCAGTGCTAGAGTTCCTAACCAGAATGGCTACACCTTC. This codes for CSARVPNQNGYTF. The chain recombines TRBV20-1 with TRBJ1-2, with D hard to call. V was clipped by 1 base and J by 6 bases, with 12 bases between them. The germline V gene encodes CDR1 DFQATT and CDR2 SNEGSKA (reference sequence). The CDR3 is made up of 13 amino acids.

This clonotype occurred a few times. The V gene is TRBV20-1, the J gene TRBJ1-3; D gene uncertain. The ends were cut back, 3 bases at V and 6 bases at J, with 6 bases in the middle. The germline gives CDR1 DFQATT, CDR2 SNEGSKA (reference sequence). This CDR3 has 11 amino acids. CDR3 coding DNA: TGCAGTGCTAGTCTAGAAAACACCATATATTTT. Its protein is CSASLENTIYF.

The V and J genes are TRBV19 and TRBJ2-7; TRBD2 aligns across 9 bases. The length of the CDR3 is 16 residues. The germline V gene encodes CDR1 LNHDA and CDR2 SQIVND (reference sequence). Trimming cost V 3 bases and J 6 bases; bases outside gene matches: 12. In DNA form, the CDR3 reads TGTGCCAGTAGTATTGGTAGCGGGGGAAGTGAGGCCGAGCAGTACTTC. As protein: CASSIGSGGSEAEQYF.

The genes are TRBV11-3 and TRBJ2-7; tentative D call: TRBD2 (5 bases). Trimming left V 3 bases short and J 0 bases short, with 9 bases between. The germline gives CDR1 SGHNT, CDR2 YENEEA. This CDR3 comprises 14 residues. CDR3 DNA: TGTGCCAGCAGCTTCAGCGGTAGCTCCTACGAGCAGTACTTC. Translating gives CASSFSGSSYEQYF.